Following are 32 T cell receptor beta chains from one sample sequenced in a study of blood T cells in healthy people across ages. A second PCR of roughly 7 to 11 cycles used a sample-barcoded 5' primer and a J-beta primer mix. Via MiXCR, TCRdb re-called the 5' RACE reads, giving one row per CDR3 protein. This sample has some 550,000 distinct CDR3 sequences; roughly 48% occur once, and the top ten carry under 30%. The sample comprised blood. These receptors were collected from a man older than 75 in good health.

Turning to this clonotype: A read error may explain this, as a much larger clone is one base away. This rearrangement joins TRBV6-5 to TRBJ2-7, with TRBD1 matching over 9 bases. This CDR3 has 13 residues. The junction had 7 bases not matched to a gene; V was cut back by 6 bases and J by 7 bases. Germline V gene data show CDR1 as MNHEY and CDR2 as SVGAGI. This chain's CDR3 is CASRVQGAREQYF. The CDR3 nucleotides read TGTGCCAGCAGGGTACAGGGGGCTCGAGAGCAGTACTTC.

The chain is built from TRBV7-2 and TRBJ2-1; D gene ambiguous. CDR1 SGHTA and CDR2 FQGNSA come from the germline V gene. The CDR3 consists of 12 residues. Trimming cost V 2 bases and J 10 bases, with 9 bases left between them. CDR3 in DNA: TGTGCCAGCAGCTTATTTCTGAAGGAGCAGTTCTTC. It encodes CASSLFLKEQFF.

The V and J genes are TRBV18 and TRBJ1-2; possibly TRBD1 for D (5 bases). The germline gives CDR1 KGHSH, CDR2 LQKENI. V lost 3 bases to trimming and J lost 7 bases, with 12 bases between them. The CDR3 is 13 residues long. The CDR3 loop reads CASSPDSEGGYTF. DNA of the CDR3: TGTGCCAGCTCACCCGACAGCGAGGGTGGCTACACCTTC.

This clonotype appeared a few times. The V gene is TRBV7-2, the J gene TRBJ2-2, with D tentatively TRBD2 (6 bases). CDR3 length equals 16 residues. Trimming pared 5 bases from V and 0 bases from J, leaving 13 bases between. Germline V gene sequence: CDR1 SGHTA, CDR2 FQGNSA. In nucleotides, the CDR3 is TGTGCCAGCAGCGCTACTAGCACCTCGAACACCGGGGAGCTGTTTTTT. It translates to CASSATSTSNTGELFF.

DNA for the CDR3: TGTGCCAGCAGCCCCAGACAGGGGGGAGCGGGAGATACGCAGTATTTT. This codes for CASSPRQGGAGDTQYF. The chain uses TRBV7-9 and TRBJ2-3, with TRBD1 matching over 9 bases. V lost 5 bases and J lost 5; bases outside the gene matches: 11. The germline gives CDR1 SEHNR, CDR2 FQNEAQ (reference sequence). The CDR3 contains 16 residues.

This clonotype appeared a single time. The chain has TRBV6-5 and TRBJ2-5, with 11 nucleotides matching TRBD2. CDR3 size: 16 residues. Germline V CDR1 and CDR2: MNHEY, SVGAGI. V was clipped by 1 base and J by 2 bases; unmatched bases: 3. This CDR3 is CASSYFGTSGQETQYF. DNA for the CDR3: TGTGCCAGCAGTTACTTCGGGACTAGCGGACAAGAGACCCAGTACTTC.

The count of this clonotype is one. At one of its ends the junction is not consistent with the germline gene, which may arise from a read error. The chain links TRBV20-1 to TRBJ2-1; 8 bases align to TRBD1. The CDR3 contains 14 residues. Germline CDR1 DFQATT, CDR2 SNEGSKA (reference sequence). The CDR3 DNA follows: TGCAGTGCTAGAGATGGACAGGGTTTAAATGGGCAGTTCTTC. Protein sequence: CSARDGQGLNGQFF.

The chain combines TRBV20-1 with TRBJ2-7, with unresolved D. The V and J ends lost 4 bases and 2 bases respectively, with 9 bases between them. Germline V gene data show CDR1 as DFQATT and CDR2 as SNEGSKA (reference sequence). CDR3 size: 12 residues. The CDR3 is CSANPTTYEQYF. Written as DNA, the CDR3 is TGCAGTGCTAACCCTACCACCTACGAGCAGTACTTC.

This clonotype has a count of ten or more. The chain is built from TRBV6-5 and TRBJ1-1; 7 bases are a match to TRBD1. CDR1 and CDR2 (germline): MNHEY, SVGAGI. The CDR3 has 14 amino acids. V lost 5 bases, J lost 4 bases, and 7 bases stayed unmatched. In DNA form, the CDR3 reads TGTGCCAGCAGTCCCTCGACAGGGACCACTGAAGCTTTCTTT. Its translation is CASSPSTGTTEAFF.

The chain links TRBV5-1 to TRBJ2-3; 7 bases map to TRBD2. The V gene's germline CDR1 is SGHRS and CDR2 YFSETQ. V lost 6 bases, J lost 5 bases, and 6 bases stayed unmatched. The CDR3 loop spans 13 amino acids. CDR3: CASNAREGDTQYF. The CDR3 bases are TGCGCCAGCAATGCCAGGGAGGGAGATACGCAGTATTTT.

This clonotype was seen ten or more times. The rearrangement uses TRBV6-6 and TRBJ2-1, with D tentatively TRBD1 or TRBD2 (6 bases each). The CDR3 consists of 15 residues. Per germline, CDR1 MNHNY and CDR2 SVGAGI (reference sequence). With 5 bases removed from V and 2 bases from J, the gap between germline ends came to 13 bases. The CDR3 sequence: CASSKRGATYNEQFF. The CDR3 bases are TGTGCCAGCAGTAAAAGGGGGGCAACCTACAATGAGCAGTTCTTC.

The chain joins TRBV25-1 to TRBJ2-7; unclear D gene. The germline gives CDR1 MGHDK, CDR2 SYGVNS. The CDR3 loop spans 14 amino acids. Trimming left V 5 bases short and J 5 bases short, with 16 bases between. The CDR3 protein is CASSPTFRRDEQYF. The DNA for the CDR3 is TGTGCCAGCAGTCCGACTTTCCGCCGGGACGAGCAGTACTTC.

Concerning this clonotype: Possible read error: a much larger clone is one base away. V usage is TRBV9 and J usage is TRBJ1-2, with TRBD1 as a possible D gene (5 bases). The CDR3 is 13 residues long. Germline V lookup: CDR1 SGDLS, CDR2 YYNGEE. Trimming shortened V by 0 bases and J by 3 bases, and 6 bases separated the two germline ends. The CDR3 spells CASSVGGDYGYTF. CDR3 bases: TGTGCCAGCAGCGTAGGAGGGGACTATGGCTACACCTTC.

As to this clonotype: This may arise from a read error, as a much more abundant clone is one base away. The V gene is TRBV5-1, the J gene TRBJ2-7; D remains ambiguous. The V end was cut by 4 bases, the J end by 0 bases, with 5 bases between. The germline CDR1 and CDR2 sequences are SGHRS and YFSETQ. The CDR3 length is 12 residues. In nucleotides, the CDR3 is TGCGCCAGCAGCCTGCACTCCTACGAGCAGTACTTC. Translation: CASSLHSYEQYF.

The chain carries TRBV9 and TRBJ2-3, with 14 bases lining up with TRBD2. With 3 bases clipped from V and 6 bases from J, the junction kept 6 bases outside the gene matches. CDR1 and CDR2 (germline): SGDLS, YYNGEE. This CDR3 is 16 amino acids long. CDR3 DNA sequence: TGTGCCAGCAGCGCATTCGGGACTAGCGGGAGTGATACGCAGTATTTT. Translated, it gives CASSAFGTSGSDTQYF.

This clonotype was recorded a few times. This chain links TRBV7-3 with TRBJ2-1; 10 bases align to TRBD2. The CDR3 totals 15 residues. V lost 5 bases to trimming and J lost 3 bases; unmatched junction nucleotides: 4. The germline V gene encodes CDR1 SGHTA and CDR2 FQGTGA. The CDR3 loop is CASSPTSGHYNEQFF. The DNA of the CDR3 is TGTGCCAGCAGCCCGACTAGCGGGCACTACAATGAGCAGTTCTTC.

This clonotype was seen more than once but under ten times. At one end, the junction sequence differs from germline, possibly due to a read error. V is TRBV20-1 and J is TRBJ1-1; TRBD1 matches 8 bases. Germline CDR1 reads DFQATT; CDR2 reads SNEGSKA (reference sequence). The CDR3 totals 12 residues. CDR3 sequence (DNA): TGCAGTGCGAACAGGGGGAACCCTGAAGCTTTCTTT. This sequence encodes CSANRGNPEAFF.

This clonotype showed up just a few times. The rearrangement joins TRBV28 to TRBJ2-5; D remains unclear. This CDR3 region has 13 residues. Per germline, CDR1 MDHEN and CDR2 SYDVKM. The ends were cut back, 8 bases at V and 1 base at J, with 11 bases in the middle. CDR3 sequence (DNA): TGTGCCAGCCGTTGGACGGTCCAAGAGACCCAGTACTTC. Protein sequence: CASRWTVQETQYF.

This chain links TRBV21-1 with TRBJ2-7; the table's TRBD2 call for D was not verified on the DNA. TRBV21-1 is annotated as a pseudogene. CDR3 size: 17 residues. Here the CDR3 reads CASITARQTSGTYEQYF. DNA of the CDR3: TGTGCCAGCATAACGGCCAGACAAACTAGCGGGACCTACGAGCAGTACTTC.

To note about this clonotype: One junction end does not reproduce the germline sequence, and a read error may be involved. V is TRBV13 and J is TRBJ2-3; TRBD2 agrees at 7 bases. The CDR3 consists of 16 residues. CDR1 is PRHDT, CDR2 FYEKMQ, per germline (reference sequence). The CDR3 region is CASSSGLAGSTDTQCF. The CDR3 region has the DNA TGTGCCAGCAGCTCCGGATTAGCGGGTAGCACAGATACGCAGTGTTTT.

This clonotype occurred many times. V gene TRBV7-9 combines with J gene TRBJ1-2; 7 nucleotides align to TRBD1. Germline V lookup: CDR1 SEHNR, CDR2 FQNEAQ (reference sequence). The ends lost 0 bases at V and 3 bases at J; junction bases unmatched: 1. The CDR3 extends over 14 amino acids. The CDR3 region is CASSLAGTDYGYTF. The CDR3 coding sequence is TGTGCCAGCAGCTTAGCTGGGACAGACTATGGCTACACCTTC.

The chain has TRBV20-1 and TRBJ1-5; TRBD1 matches at 11 bases. Germline V lookup: CDR1 DFQATT, CDR2 SNEGSKA (reference sequence). CDR3 length: 15 residues. The J segment lost 4 bases and the V segment lost 6 bases, leaving 8 bases of the junction unmatched. The CDR3 is CSAGQGATLNQPQHF. CDR3 DNA: TGCAGTGCAGGACAGGGGGCGACTTTGAATCAGCCCCAGCATTTT.

This clonotype was observed a few times. The J gene is TRBJ1-1, the V gene TRBV6-1, with TRBD1 matching 9 bases. CDR3 length: 16 amino acids. V was clipped by 6 bases and J by 1 base; unmatched bases: 9. Per the germline V gene, CDR1 is MNHNS and CDR2 is SASEGT. The CDR3 reads CASSRYQTGGNTEAFF. The CDR3 coding sequence is TGTGCCAGCAGCCGATACCAGACAGGGGGGAACACTGAAGCTTTCTTT.

The genes are TRBV9 and TRBJ1-1; D gene uncertain. Trimming left V 0 bases short and J 1 base short, with 7 bases between. The CDR3 is 14 residues long. Germline V CDR1 and CDR2: SGDLS, YYNGEE. CDR3 amino acids: CASSVEAGNTEAFF. The CDR3 DNA reads TGTGCCAGCAGCGTAGAGGCAGGGAACACTGAAGCTTTCTTT.

This clonotype has a count of ten or more. This chain links TRBV7-9 with TRBJ2-1; 13 nucleotides match TRBD2. Looked up from germline, CDR1 is SEHNR and CDR2 is FQNEAQ (reference sequence). J lost 8 bases, V lost 5 bases, and 15 bases had no gene match. CDR3 size: 18 residues. In DNA form, the CDR3 reads TGTGCCAGCAGCCCGAGAGCGACTAGCGGGAGGTCCTGGGATGAGCAGTTCTTC. Protein product: CASSPRATSGRSWDEQFF.

The rearrangement joins TRBV20-1 to TRBJ2-1; tentatively, D is TRBD2 (6 bases). The CDR3 contains 15 residues. V gave up 3 bases and J gave up 3 bases, with 15 bases separating them. Germline V lookup: CDR1 DFQATT, CDR2 SNEGSKA (reference sequence). The CDR3 coding sequence is TGCAGTGCTAGGGGACGCGGGGCGCACTACAATGAGCAGTTCTTC. Amino acids: CSARGRGAHYNEQFF.

This clonotype was recorded at least ten times. The genes are TRBV6-5 and TRBJ2-7; D is perhaps TRBD1 (6 bases). In germline, CDR1 is MNHEY, CDR2 SVGAGI. V was trimmed by 5 bases and J by 7 bases, leaving 12 bases between them. This CDR3 is 12 amino acids long. CDR3 in amino acids: CASSPTGWEQYF. CDR3 in DNA: TGTGCCAGCAGTCCTACAGGGTGGGAGCAGTACTTC.

The chain employs TRBV9 and TRBJ1-6; D not resolved. Germline lookup yields CDR1 SGDLS and CDR2 YYNGEE. The CDR3 totals 14 residues. Trimming cost V 0 bases and J 7 bases, with 8 bases left between them. The CDR3 bases are TGTGCCAGCAGCGTAGGGACCCAGAATTCACCCCTCCACTTT. The encoded protein is CASSVGTQNSPLHF.

There are a few counts of this clonotype. V and J are TRBV7-2 and TRBJ2-7; D is perhaps TRBD2 (6 bases). The V gene's germline CDR1 is SGHTA and CDR2 FQGNSA. This CDR3 region has 17 residues. V lost 1 base and J lost 5, with 21 bases in between. The CDR3 nucleotides read TGTGCCAGCAGCTTAGTTGCGGGGAGACTAGTCCCTAACGAGCAGTACTTC. Translated, it gives CASSLVAGRLVPNEQYF.

V is TRBV7-8 and J is TRBJ2-5; TRBD1 is a possible D gene (6 bases). The J call may not be correct, given that the DNA end is closer to TRBJ2-7. The CDR3 loop spans 14 amino acids. Looked up from germline, CDR1 is SGHVS and CDR2 is FQNEAQ. This chain's CDR3 is CASSLRDKPYEQYF. CDR3 bases: TGTGCCAGCAGCCTTCGGGACAAACCATACGAGCAGTACTTC.

J is TRBJ2-7 and V is TRBV12-3 or TRBV12-4, with TRBD1 matching over 7 bases. V trimming: 6 bases; J trimming: 1 base; junction bases outside the gene matches: 3. The CDR3 spans 13 residues. The CDR3 reads CASRQTGSYEQYF. In DNA, the CDR3 is TGTGCCAGCAGGCAGACAGGGTCCTACGAGCAGTACTTC.

This chain joins TRBV20-1 and TRBJ2-5, with 8 bases identical to TRBD1. Germline V gives CDR1 DFQATT, CDR2 SNEGSKA (reference sequence). J gave up 2 bases and V 7 bases, and 6 bases lay outside the gene matches. CDR3 length equals 13 residues. The CDR3 DNA follows: TGCAGTGTCAGGAGGACAGGGCAAGAGACCCAGTACTTC. As protein: CSVRRTGQETQYF.